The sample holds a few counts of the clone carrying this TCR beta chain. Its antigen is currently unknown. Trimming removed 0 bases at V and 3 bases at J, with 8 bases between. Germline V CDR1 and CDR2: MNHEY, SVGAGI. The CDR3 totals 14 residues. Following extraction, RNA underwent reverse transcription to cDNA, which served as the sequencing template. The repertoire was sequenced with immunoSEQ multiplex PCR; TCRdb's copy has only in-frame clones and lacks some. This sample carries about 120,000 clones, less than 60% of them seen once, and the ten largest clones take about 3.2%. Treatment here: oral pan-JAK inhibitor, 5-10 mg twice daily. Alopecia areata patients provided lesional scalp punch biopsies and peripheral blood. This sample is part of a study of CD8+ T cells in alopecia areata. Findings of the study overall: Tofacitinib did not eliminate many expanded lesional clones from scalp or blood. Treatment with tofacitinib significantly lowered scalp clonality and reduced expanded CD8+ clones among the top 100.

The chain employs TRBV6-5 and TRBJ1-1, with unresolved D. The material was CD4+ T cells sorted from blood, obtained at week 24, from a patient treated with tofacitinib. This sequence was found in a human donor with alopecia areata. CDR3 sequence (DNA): TGTGCCAGCAGTTACTCGACGACTTACACTGAAGCTTTCTTT. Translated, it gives CASSYSTTYTEAFF.